This T cell receptor (beta chain) was identified in a study of cytomegalovirus exposure and HLA in healthy donors. Both 60 Vbeta primers and 13 Jbeta primers went into the PCR. Clones were sequenced by immunoSEQ multiplex PCR, and TCRdb holds only the in-frame ones, with some missing. The sample records roughly 190,000 clones, about 83% being singletons. The germline CDR1 and CDR2 sequences are LNHDA and SQIVND (reference sequence). The CDR3 runs to 15 residues. Trimming left V 11 bases short and J 4 bases short, with 23 bases between. The specimen was PBMCs. The chain recombines TRBV19 with TRBJ1-2; D perhaps matches TRBD1 (5 bases). The TCR comes from a woman in her forties or fifties in good health and CMV-seropositive. The CDR3, as DNA: TGTGCCGTCCAGCAGGTCGATGGGGGGACCTATGGCTACACCTTC. Its protein product is CAVQQVDGGTYGYTF.